This paragraph reports one T cell receptor (beta chain). Its target antigen remains unknown. Base quality data are lacking; no much larger clone is found one base away. The data were taken from a study of cytomegalovirus exposure and HLA in healthy donors (dated by TCRdb to about 2017). A note on the overall study: An earlier analysis of roughly 500 of the donors reported 250 to 350 Gb of sequence data and roughly 100 million unique TCR beta sequences from 190 million or so T cells. Around 300 gigabases of sequencing data and 70 million to 100 million unique TCR sequences were included in an early release covering around 650 HLA-typed donors. Of the roughly 410 genotyped donors, approximately 81% were placed in the genetic ancestry cluster associated with self-reported Caucasian donors. The aim of the study was to test whether cataloging public T cell receptors could identify signatures of past pathogen exposure. Using immunosequencing, the study profiled T cell repertoires from about 620 subjects and related those repertoires to cytomegalovirus serostatus. A separate validation cohort of roughly 110 different subjects was used in addition to the approximately 700-subject first cohort. To predict cytomegalovirus infection status, the study brought together high-throughput TCR immunosequencing, statistical association of individual TCRs with disease status, and machine learning. In a later analysis, previously published TCR beta repertoires from 666 donors were re-analyzed and high-resolution HLA genotyping was added so that TCR occurrence patterns could be studied. Rather than drawing on any new phenotypic data, the later analysis identified candidate immune exposures from TCR beta sequences and the way those sequences occurred across donors. To decide whether each TCR beta V gene segment behaved as functional or pseudogenic, an earlier analysis of some 600 of the donors relied on high-throughput TCR beta sequencing. Alongside the repertoire data, information on donor age, sex, ethnicity and CMV serostatus was compiled. In a later genetic analysis, genome-wide SNP genotypes for about 55% of the roughly 670 donors were used, and that subset was treated as a discovery cohort. All discovery cohort repertoires had been generated on a single sequencing platform. Both class I and class II loci were covered by HLA typing, at four-digit resolution. Typing coverage differed by locus: A, B, C, DRB1 and DQB1 were typed in roughly 620-630 donors, DQA1 in roughly 500, DPA1 in some 600, and DPB1 in 472. Several DR-DQ haplotypes were treated as single units for association and clustering because of strong linkage in the cohort. On average, about 200,000 unique TCR beta nucleotide sequences were sequenced per donor among 398 genotyped donors of the cohort, with roughly 18% of those sequences being non-productive.

Receptor libraries were prepared by the immunoSEQ multiplex PCR assay. For the multiplex PCR, a mixture combining 60 forward primers for TCR Vbeta segments and 13 reverse primers for TCR Jbeta segments was used. The CDR3 region of rearranged TCR beta genes was amplified from genomic DNA by a multiplex PCR assay. The Illumina HiSeq System was used to sequence the amplified TCR beta libraries as 87-base-pair reads. The paper's data handling went like this. A later analysis counted about 80 million unique TCR beta chains across the 550 to 700 repertoires, and around 12 million of these chains were shared by at least two donors. Raw reads were error-corrected and collapsed into unique sequences with a nearest-neighbor algorithm that merged closely related sequences to remove PCR and sequencing errors. To assign V, D and J gene segments, CDR3 sequences were aligned to IMGT reference sequences. For a sequence to be retained, a match of at least six nucleotides to both a V gene segment and a J gene segment was required. A rearrangement counted as productive if the CDR3 had no stop codons and remained in frame with V and J, and every other rearrangement counted as non-productive. CDR3 was defined by IMGT convention, running from the second conserved V-encoded cysteine to the conserved J-encoded phenylalanine. The earlier analysis of 450 to 750 of the donors excluded any sequence lacking an unambiguous match to a single V gene segment. In an earlier analysis of several hundred of the donors, V segments were called functional above 56.7% productive rearrangements and were called segregating when the between-donor standard deviation exceeded 5%. A statistical classification framework was developed to diagnose cytomegalovirus status using the catalog of TCR beta chain sequences. In a later analysis, V and J genes were assigned by comparing TCR nucleotide sequences against IMGT/GENE-DB human TR gene sequences. The TCRdist pipeline was used in a later analysis to assign CDR3 sequences and most-parsimonious VDJ recombination scenarios. A later analysis defined each TCR beta chain by its CDR3 amino acid sequence plus V-gene family, and excluded reads lacking a unique V-gene family. As a way to deal with suspected cross-contamination and a sequencing artifact, a later analysis dropped 450 to 700 nucleotide sequences that were highly shared and had low generation probability. In a later analysis, a clonal expansion index for each public chain was calculated from normalized within-repertoire ranks of inferred template counts. In a later analysis, generation probabilities were computed using a VDJ recombination model fitted to out-of-frame rearrangements, and the results were checked against IGoR. In a later analysis, hypergeometric tests were used to score TCR-TCR, TCR-HLA and TCR-CMV co-occurrence, with a repertoire-size bias correction applied to TCR pairs. To estimate false discovery rates, a later analysis permuted the HLA or CMV assignments 20 times. In a later analysis, co-occurring TCRs were grouped using DBSCAN, with TCRdist sequence similarity added in when clustering inside HLA-allele-positive subsets. For co-occurrence clustering, repertoires with fewer than 30,000 or more than 120,000 public chains were excluded, along with roughly 5 repertoires with anomalous nucleotide sharing. Imported from immuneACCESS, the table was reduced by TCRdb to in-frame sequences with V and J called. These copies leave out some clones; in studies compared against another copy, an unresolved V gene accounts for under half, and the cause of the remainder is not known. From that table come the V and J calls and clone size; the DNA was used to work out D and trimming. In all, the sample holds about 140,000 clones, and just under 80% of those were seen once. 2% to 2.5% of the sample is held by the ten biggest clonotypes.

Trimming leaves V shorter by 7 bases and J shorter by 8 bases, with the junction holding 10 bases beyond the gene matches. Counted from cysteine to phenylalanine, this CDR3 has 15 amino acids. The retained sequence is limited to the CDR3, 45 bases, with the frame set at the first base. CDR1 and CDR2 (MDHEN, SYDVKM) derive from the germline V gene. In total, over 600 healthy bone marrow donors made up the cohort. Cohort members were all nominally healthy when sampled, although unrecorded immune exposures were likely present. The donor was CMV seronegative and was included in the group of over 300 seronegative cohort members. Every donor gave a peripheral blood sample, and the peripheral blood mononuclear cells from that sample were used for TCR beta sequencing. Genomic DNA was extracted from the blood cell samples with the Qiagen DNeasy Blood Extraction Kit. Study-wide conclusions, independent of this receptor: In a later genetic analysis, a missense DCLRE1C variant was associated with V-gene and J-gene trimming of TCR beta chains, and the association was replicated in an independent cohort. The earlier analysis of about 600 of the donors excluded roughly 17 rarely observed V segments, including chromosome 9 orphons, because counts were too low. A later analysis found that TCR association rates varied across HLA loci, with DRB1 alleles showing the most associated TCRs and HLA-C alleles the fewest. Some IMGT-functional V segments, including TRBV6-2 and TRBV6-3, could not be told apart with the 87-base-pair reads, so those segments were excluded. According to a later analysis, most CMV-associated TCR beta chains appeared to be HLA-restricted, and the HLA associations seemed to be driven largely by CMV exposure. According to the authors, the approach could potentially be generalized to other disease states and immunological phenotypes. A later analysis associated 17,000 or so TCR beta sequences with specific HLA alleles at a false discovery rate of 0.05. In vitro tests confirmed that a few of the cytomegalovirus-associated TCR beta chains recognize cytomegalovirus antigens. In a later analysis, HLA-associated TCR beta chains were found to be more clonally expanded and to have lower generation probabilities than equally common non-associated chains. Most TCR sequences were seen in very few donors, while some public TCRs were found in many individuals. Cytomegalovirus status was reported to be diagnosed by the classifier with high specificity and sensitivity in both the original and validation cohorts. This cohort had only TCR beta chains sequenced, and the lack of alpha or paired-chain data limited which features could be detected. A further reported finding was that TCR beta sequences accurately predicted the HLA-A and HLA-B alleles for most subjects in the first cohort. Sequencing depth was assumed to be roughly uniform across donors in the presence/absence analyses, though that assumption may not hold. Because some donors lacked HLA typing at each locus, the association tests relied only on the typed subset. A total of fewer than 200 TCR beta chains were listed by the study as associated with cytomegalovirus. A later analysis reported that several top co-occurrence clusters appeared linked to parvovirus B19, influenza, CMV and Epstein-Barr virus. The sequencing pipeline was judged likely to have produced a cluster of highly shared sequence variants as a technical artifact. Correlated functional status among segregating V segments might be attributable to linkage disequilibrium, but an unknown experimental factor could not be ruled out. Broadly in line with IMGT annotations, most TCR beta V segments showed up in productive rearrangements about 90% or about 30% of the time in an earlier analysis of several hundred of the donors. Compared with the approximately 670-donor mean, donors in an Asian-associated ancestry cluster had fewer N-insertions in productive TCRs, according to a later genetic analysis. Immune exposure information for the cohort was limited to CMV serostatus. When HLA alleles, especially DR and DQ, strongly co-occurred, TCR associations were difficult to assign to individual alleles.

The clonotype originates from a man aged 25 to 45 in good health and CMV-seronegative. The specimen was PBMCs. This sequence uses TRBV28 and TRBJ2-1; TRBD2 agrees with 11 junctional bases. The nucleotides are TGTGCCAGCACCGTTCTAGCGGGAGGCTCCTATGAGCAGTTCTTC. The translation is CASTVLAGGSYEQFF.